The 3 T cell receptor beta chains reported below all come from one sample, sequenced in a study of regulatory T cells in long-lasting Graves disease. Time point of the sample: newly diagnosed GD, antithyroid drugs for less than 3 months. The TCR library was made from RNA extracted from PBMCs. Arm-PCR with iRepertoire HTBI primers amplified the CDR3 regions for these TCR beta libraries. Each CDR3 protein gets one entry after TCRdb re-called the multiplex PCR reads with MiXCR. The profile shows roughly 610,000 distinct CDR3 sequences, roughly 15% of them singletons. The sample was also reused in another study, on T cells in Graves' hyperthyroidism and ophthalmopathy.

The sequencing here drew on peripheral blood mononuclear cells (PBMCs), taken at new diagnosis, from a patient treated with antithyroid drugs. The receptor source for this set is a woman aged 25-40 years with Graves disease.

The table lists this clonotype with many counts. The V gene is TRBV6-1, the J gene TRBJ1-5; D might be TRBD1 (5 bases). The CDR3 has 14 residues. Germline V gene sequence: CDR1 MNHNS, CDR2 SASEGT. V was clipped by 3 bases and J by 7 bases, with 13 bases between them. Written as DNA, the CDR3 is TGTGCCAGCAGTGACCCGACAGAATTCCAGCCCCAGCATTTT. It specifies CASSDPTEFQPQHF.

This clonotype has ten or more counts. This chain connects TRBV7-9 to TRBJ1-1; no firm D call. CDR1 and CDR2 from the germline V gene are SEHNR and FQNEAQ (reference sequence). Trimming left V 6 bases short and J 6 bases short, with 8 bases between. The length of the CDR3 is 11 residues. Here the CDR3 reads CASRITPEAFF. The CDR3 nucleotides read TGTGCCAGCAGGATAACCCCTGAAGCTTTCTTT.

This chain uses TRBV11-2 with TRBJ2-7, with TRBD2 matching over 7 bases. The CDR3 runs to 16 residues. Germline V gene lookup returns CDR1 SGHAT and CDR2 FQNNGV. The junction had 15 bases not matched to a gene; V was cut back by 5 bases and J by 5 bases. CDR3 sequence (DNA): TGTGCCAGCAGCCGGGGACTACAACGAGTTAGCGACGAGCAGTACTTC. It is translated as CASSRGLQRVSDEQYF.